This is a list of T cell receptor beta chains from one sample in a study of CD8 T cells in Susac syndrome. TCRdb re-analysed the immunoSEQ multiplex PCR reads in MiXCR, keeping a single row per CDR3 protein. The sample shows over 100,000 distinct CDR3 sequences, around 92% of them seen only once. The specimen sequenced was CD8+ T cells from PBMCs. The source of these receptors is a human donor in good health. The CDR3 runs from the conserved cysteine through the conserved F or W. The D gene is left open where the match is weak. Clone size is not always given. Where it is, it says once, few, many or a class for expanded clones.

d_call: -; j_call: TRBJ2-2; clone_size: -; v_call: TRBV3-1; cdr3_aa: CASSPGLQTGELFF; cdr3_nt: TGTGCCAGCAGCCCTGGACTCCAGACCGGGGAGCTGTTTTTT
d_call: -; j_call: TRBJ1-1; clone_size: -; v_call: TRBV19; cdr3_aa: CAGGGTEAFF; cdr3_nt: TGTGCCGGGGGAGGCACTGAAGCTTTCTTT
d_call: -; j_call: TRBJ1-5; clone_size: -; v_call: TRBV7-2; cdr3_aa: CASSSQGSNQPQHF; cdr3_nt: TGTGCCAGCAGCTCCCAGGGCTCCAATCAGCCCCAGCATTTT
d_call: -; j_call: TRBJ2-1; clone_size: -; v_call: TRBV3-1; cdr3_aa: CASSGRGRGLPGETRQFF; cdr3_nt: TGTGCCAGCAGCGGCCGCGGTCGAGGACTCCCGGGAGAAACTCGCCAGTTCTTC
d_call: TRBD2; j_call: TRBJ2-3; clone_size: -; v_call: TRBV5-1; cdr3_aa: CASSLGPGLAGGGNTQYF; cdr3_nt: TGCGCCAGCAGCTTGGGCCCGGGACTAGCGGGAGGAGGTAATACGCAGTATTTT
d_call: -; j_call: TRBJ1-1; clone_size: few; v_call: TRBV4-1; cdr3_aa: CASSQESRLNTEAFF; cdr3_nt: TGCGCCAGCAGCCAAGAATCCAGGCTGAACACTGAAGCTTTCTTT
d_call: -; j_call: TRBJ1-1; clone_size: -; v_call: TRBV2; cdr3_aa: CASMYPRGTNTEAFF; cdr3_nt: TGTGCCAGCATGTACCCCCGCGGGACCAACACTGAAGCTTTCTTT
d_call: TRBD2; j_call: TRBJ2-1; clone_size: -; v_call: TRBV27; cdr3_aa: CASSYLAVNNEQFF; cdr3_nt: TGTGCCAGCAGTTACCTAGCGGTTAACAATGAGCAGTTCTTC
d_call: TRBD1; j_call: TRBJ2-7; clone_size: -; v_call: TRBV7-3; cdr3_aa: CASSRGQGNYEQYF; cdr3_nt: TGTGCCAGCAGCCGCGGACAGGGCAACTACGAGCAGTACTTC
d_call: TRBD1; j_call: TRBJ1-5; clone_size: -; v_call: TRBV2; cdr3_aa: CASRRDRNGNQPQHF; cdr3_nt: TGTGCCAGCCGGAGGGACAGGAACGGCAATCAGCCCCAGCATTTT
d_call: -; j_call: TRBJ2-2; clone_size: -; v_call: TRBV12-3/TRBV12-4; cdr3_aa: CASSLVRSDTGELFF; cdr3_nt: TGTGCCAGCAGCCTGGTGAGGTCGGACACCGGGGAGCTGTTTTTT
d_call: -; j_call: TRBJ1-1; clone_size: -; v_call: TRBV3-1; cdr3_aa: CASSQGWREAFF; cdr3_nt: TGTGCCAGCAGCCAAGGGTGGCGTGAAGCTTTCTTT
d_call: -; j_call: TRBJ2-1; clone_size: -; v_call: TRBV20-1; cdr3_aa: CSARVDRSSYNEQFF; cdr3_nt: TGCAGTGCTAGGGTAGATAGGAGCTCCTACAATGAGCAGTTCTTC
d_call: -; j_call: TRBJ2-7; clone_size: once; v_call: TRBV7-6; cdr3_aa: CASSLGEAYEQYF; cdr3_nt: TGTGCCAGCAGCTTAGGGGAGGCCTACGAGCAGTACTTC
d_call: TRBD2; j_call: TRBJ2-5; clone_size: -; v_call: TRBV20-1; cdr3_aa: CSARGIAGGPGETQYF; cdr3_nt: TGCAGTGCTAGAGGAATAGCGGGAGGGCCAGGAGAGACCCAGTACTTC
d_call: -; j_call: TRBJ2-7; clone_size: -; v_call: TRBV5-1; cdr3_aa: CASSQGAGVFNEQYF; cdr3_nt: TGCGCCAGCAGCCAGGGTGCTGGGGTGTTCAACGAGCAGTACTTC
d_call: TRBD1; j_call: TRBJ2-7; clone_size: -; v_call: TRBV7-8; cdr3_aa: CASSRPGQGWPTYEQYF; cdr3_nt: TGTGCCAGCAGCCGCCCGGGACAGGGATGGCCAACCTACGAGCAGTACTTC
d_call: -; j_call: TRBJ2-3; clone_size: -; v_call: TRBV20-1; cdr3_aa: CSANPFVGDTQYF; cdr3_nt: TGCAGTGCTAATCCCTTCGTCGGGGATACGCAGTATTTT
d_call: -; j_call: TRBJ1-1; clone_size: -; v_call: TRBV14; cdr3_aa: CASSQDWGTEAFF; cdr3_nt: TGTGCCAGCAGCCAAGATTGGGGGACTGAAGCTTTCTTT
d_call: -; j_call: TRBJ2-1; clone_size: -; v_call: TRBV5-1; cdr3_aa: CASSPNIRRDSYLSYNEQFF; cdr3_nt: TGCGCCAGCAGCCCAAATATTAGGCGGGACAGTTACCTCTCCTACAATGAGCAGTTCTTC
d_call: -; j_call: TRBJ1-1; clone_size: -; v_call: TRBV7-9; cdr3_aa: CASSLIFENTEAFF; cdr3_nt: TGTGCCAGCAGCTTAATTTTTGAGAACACTGAAGCTTTCTTT
d_call: TRBD2; j_call: TRBJ2-7; clone_size: -; v_call: TRBV20-1; cdr3_aa: CSARDDRGRGDYEQYF; cdr3_nt: TGCAGTGCTAGAGACGACCGGGGGCGGGGGGACTACGAGCAGTACTTC
d_call: -; j_call: TRBJ2-3; clone_size: few; v_call: TRBV7-3; cdr3_aa: CASGGTDTQYF; cdr3_nt: TGTGCCAGCGGTGGGACAGATACGCAGTATTTT
d_call: -; j_call: TRBJ1-2; clone_size: -; v_call: TRBV12-3/TRBV12-4; cdr3_aa: CASSFPGWGGYTF; cdr3_nt: TGTGCCAGCAGTTTCCCGGGTTGGGGAGGCTACACCTTC
d_call: -; j_call: TRBJ2-7; clone_size: -; v_call: TRBV6-2/TRBV6-3; cdr3_aa: CASRGEIVYEQYF; cdr3_nt: TGTGCCAGCCGCGGGGAGATTGTATACGAGCAGTACTTC
d_call: TRBD1; j_call: TRBJ1-1; clone_size: -; v_call: TRBV5-1; cdr3_aa: CASSLGQGTVNTEAFF; cdr3_nt: TGCGCCAGCAGCCTCGGACAGGGGACCGTGAACACTGAAGCTTTCTTT
d_call: -; j_call: TRBJ2-5; clone_size: -; v_call: TRBV9; cdr3_aa: CASSVVYRGRQETQYF; cdr3_nt: TGTGCCAGCAGCGTAGTTTACCGGGGGCGGCAAGAGACCCAGTACTTC
d_call: -; j_call: TRBJ2-7; clone_size: -; v_call: TRBV12-3/TRBV12-4; cdr3_aa: CASTQVVGGAYEQYF; cdr3_nt: TGTGCCAGCACCCAGGTGGTGGGGGGCGCCTACGAGCAGTACTTC
d_call: TRBD1; j_call: TRBJ1-5; clone_size: -; v_call: TRBV18; cdr3_aa: CATKADRGSNQPQHF; cdr3_nt: TGTGCCACTAAAGCGGACAGGGGTAGCAATCAGCCCCAGCATTTT
d_call: -; j_call: TRBJ1-2; clone_size: -; v_call: TRBV4-3; cdr3_aa: CASSQDLASQVPGYTF; cdr3_nt: TGCGCCAGCAGCCAAGATCTCGCATCACAGGTCCCCGGCTACACCTTC
d_call: TRBD2; j_call: TRBJ2-7; clone_size: -; v_call: TRBV20-1; cdr3_aa: CSAITGTSGSYEQYF; cdr3_nt: TGCAGTGCGATTACCGGGACTAGCGGATCCTACGAGCAGTACTTC
d_call: -; j_call: TRBJ2-3; clone_size: once; v_call: TRBV6-2/TRBV6-3; cdr3_aa: CASSSAGRGGPDTQYF; cdr3_nt: TGTGCCAGCAGTTCGGCGGGACGAGGGGGCCCAGATACGCAGTATTTT
d_call: -; j_call: TRBJ2-7; clone_size: -; v_call: TRBV28; cdr3_aa: CASQDSPHYEQYF; cdr3_nt: TGTGCCAGCCAGGACAGTCCTCACTACGAGCAGTACTTC
d_call: -; j_call: TRBJ1-2; clone_size: -; v_call: TRBV2; cdr3_aa: CASGRDVNGYTF; cdr3_nt: TGTGCCAGCGGCAGGGACGTTAACGGCTACACCTTC
d_call: -; j_call: TRBJ2-1; clone_size: -; v_call: TRBV12-3/TRBV12-4; cdr3_aa: CASSFPLGYNEQFF; cdr3_nt: TGTGCCAGCAGCTTCCCTCTTGGGTACAATGAGCAGTTCTTC
d_call: -; j_call: TRBJ2-5; clone_size: -; v_call: TRBV29-1; cdr3_aa: CSVGPGRQETQYF; cdr3_nt: TGCAGCGTTGGACCAGGTAGACAAGAGACCCAGTACTTC
d_call: -; j_call: TRBJ2-7; clone_size: -; v_call: TRBV5-1; cdr3_aa: CASSSGTYEQYF; cdr3_nt: TGCGCCAGCAGCTCCGGGACCTACGAGCAGTACTTC
d_call: -; j_call: TRBJ2-5; clone_size: -; v_call: TRBV3-1; cdr3_aa: CASSHRQGALQETQYF; cdr3_nt: TGTGCCAGCAGCCATCGCCAGGGAGCCCTCCAAGAGACCCAGTACTTC
d_call: TRBD1; j_call: TRBJ2-1; clone_size: -; v_call: TRBV5-4; cdr3_aa: CASSPRDRVSNEQFF; cdr3_nt: TGTGCCAGCAGCCCCCGGGACAGGGTCTCAAATGAGCAGTTCTTC
d_call: -; j_call: TRBJ1-1; clone_size: once; v_call: TRBV20-1; cdr3_aa: CSARPGSRVAEAFF; cdr3_nt: TGCAGTGCTAGACCGGGATCCCGGGTCGCTGAAGCTTTCTTT
d_call: -; j_call: TRBJ1-5; clone_size: -; v_call: TRBV9; cdr3_aa: CASSPRGVQPQHF; cdr3_nt: TGTGCCAGCAGCCCGCGCGGGGTCCAGCCCCAGCATTTT